The subject of this entry is one T cell receptor (beta chain). The antigen remains unidentified. This record belongs to a study of beta chain features in type 1 diabetes. Turning to the study itself: Comparable age, gender and cell yields were observed in patients relative to healthy donors. Regarding the study as a whole: Type 1 diabetes patients showed a moderate but significant shortening of TCRB CDR3s in all four CD4+ subsets.

Germline CDR1 reads SEHNR; CDR2 reads FQNEAQ (reference sequence). This CDR3 is built from 15 residues. Germline trimming cut 5 bases from V and 2 bases from J; bases unmatched to any gene: 4. Sequencing targeted expressed TCRB transcripts, as all isolated RNA had been reverse transcribed. Only in-frame clones appear in the TCRdb table, and some are missing; sequencing was by immunoSEQ multiplex PCR. The sample consists of roughly 260,000 clones, roughly 20% of them appearing once. This chain links TRBV7-9 with TRBJ2-7; TRBD2 matches at 12 bases. This TCR was recovered from a woman aged 35 to 49 with type 1 diabetes. The specimen sequenced was naive CD4+ T cells from blood. The CDR3 nucleotides read TGTGCCAGCAGCCTCGGACTAGCGGGGACCTACGAGCAGTACTTC. It translates to CASSLGLAGTYEQYF.